The rows below give T cell receptor beta chains drawn from one sample of a study of blood T cell repertoires in COVID-19. Profiling relied on immunoSEQ multiplex PCR, and the TCRdb table lists in-frame clones only, not all of them. The data contain more than 200,000 clones, approximately 91% of them singletons. Sample: peripheral blood. These receptors came from a woman aged 55-75 years with acute or convalescent COVID-19. Both conserved end residues are part of each CDR3. D genes are given only for firm matches. Clone size is stated in some rows and not others, as once, few, many or a class when expanded.

CDR3aa: CASSTAADRGILYGYTF; CDR3nt: TGTGCCAGTAGTACTGCGGCCGACAGGGGCATACTCTATGGCTACACCTTC; j_gene: TRBJ1-2; abundance: NA; v_gene: TRBV19; d_gene: TRBD1
CDR3aa: CASSQGGDPLQYF; CDR3nt: TGTGCCAGCAGCCAAGGGGGGGATCCGCTTCAGTACTTC; j_gene: TRBJ2-4; abundance: NA; v_gene: TRBV14; d_gene: NA
CDR3aa: CASSRGGSGGNEQFF; CDR3nt: TGTGCCAGCAGCCGCGGGGGTAGCGGGGGTAATGAGCAGTTCTTC; j_gene: TRBJ2-1; abundance: NA; v_gene: TRBV14; d_gene: TRBD2
CDR3aa: CASRWAGLVTEAFF; CDR3nt: TGTGCCAGTAGATGGGCGGGCTTGGTCACTGAAGCTTTCTTT; j_gene: TRBJ1-1; abundance: NA; v_gene: TRBV19; d_gene: NA
CDR3aa: CASSQAGAGESPLHF; CDR3nt: TGCGCCAGCAGCCAAGCGGGCGCAGGGGAATCACCCCTCCACTTT; j_gene: TRBJ1-6; abundance: NA; v_gene: TRBV4-3; d_gene: NA
CDR3aa: CASSQDPGEKLFF; CDR3nt: TGTGCCAGCAGCCAAGATCCCGGGGAAAAACTGTTTTTT; j_gene: TRBJ1-4; abundance: once; v_gene: TRBV14; d_gene: NA
CDR3aa: CASRPPGENTEAFF; CDR3nt: TGTGCCAGCAGGCCTCCGGGTGAGAACACTGAAGCTTTCTTT; j_gene: TRBJ1-1; abundance: NA; v_gene: TRBV11-2; d_gene: NA
CDR3aa: CASSFGQGEAYGYTF; CDR3nt: TGTGCCAGCAGCTTCGGACAGGGCGAGGCTTATGGCTACACCTTC; j_gene: TRBJ1-2; abundance: NA; v_gene: TRBV6-2/TRBV6-3; d_gene: TRBD1
CDR3aa: CASSSYQGSPLHF; CDR3nt: TGTGCCAGCAGTTCCTACCAGGGGTCACCCCTCCACTTT; j_gene: TRBJ1-6; abundance: NA; v_gene: TRBV6-5; d_gene: NA
CDR3aa: CASGLVYRAAAFF; CDR3nt: TGTGCTAGTGGTTTAGTCTACAGGGCTGCAGCTTTCTTT; j_gene: TRBJ1-1; abundance: few; v_gene: TRBV12-5; d_gene: NA
CDR3aa: CASSTGTGFNQPQHF; CDR3nt: TGTGCCAGTAGTACCGGGACAGGGTTCAATCAGCCCCAGCATTTT; j_gene: TRBJ1-5; abundance: NA; v_gene: TRBV19; d_gene: TRBD1
CDR3aa: CASSPGTALYEQYF; CDR3nt: TGCGCCAGCAGCCCCGGGACAGCCCTTTACGAGCAGTACTTC; j_gene: TRBJ2-7; abundance: NA; v_gene: TRBV10-2; d_gene: TRBD1
CDR3aa: CASSPQGARGNQPQHF; CDR3nt: TGTGCCAGTAGTCCCCAGGGGGCGCGTGGCAATCAGCCCCAGCATTTT; j_gene: TRBJ1-5; abundance: NA; v_gene: TRBV19; d_gene: TRBD1
CDR3aa: CASSYGGQSSYNEQFF; CDR3nt: TGTGCCAGCAGCTACGGGGGACAGTCTTCTTACAATGAGCAGTTCTTC; j_gene: TRBJ2-1; abundance: NA; v_gene: TRBV6-6; d_gene: NA
CDR3aa: CASRLMTSGGSSYNEQFF; CDR3nt: TGTGCCAGCCGTTTGATGACTAGCGGGGGAAGCTCCTACAATGAGCAGTTCTTC; j_gene: TRBJ2-1; abundance: NA; v_gene: TRBV7-8; d_gene: TRBD2
CDR3aa: CASSVERGRTGGYTF; CDR3nt: TGTGCCAGCAGCGTAGAAAGGGGGCGGACCGGTGGCTACACCTTC; j_gene: TRBJ1-2; abundance: NA; v_gene: TRBV9; d_gene: TRBD1
CDR3aa: CASSATAVNQPQHF; CDR3nt: TGTGCCAGCAGTGCGACAGCCGTCAATCAGCCCCAGCATTTT; j_gene: TRBJ1-5; abundance: NA; v_gene: TRBV6-2/TRBV6-3; d_gene: NA
CDR3aa: CASNKVATGGRYEQYF; CDR3nt: TGTGCCAGCAACAAAGTGGCCACAGGGGGCAGGTACGAGCAGTACTTC; j_gene: TRBJ2-7; abundance: NA; v_gene: TRBV4-2; d_gene: TRBD1
CDR3aa: CASSRTGARYEQYF; CDR3nt: TGTGCCAGCAGTCGGACAGGGGCACGCTACGAGCAGTACTTC; j_gene: TRBJ2-7; abundance: NA; v_gene: TRBV6-5; d_gene: TRBD1
CDR3aa: CASSLRAGWTGELFF; CDR3nt: TGTGCCAGCAGTTTACGAGCAGGCTGGACCGGGGAGCTGTTTTTT; j_gene: TRBJ2-2; abundance: NA; v_gene: TRBV28; d_gene: NA
CDR3aa: CASSIPPRGLALNTGELFF; CDR3nt: TGTGCCAGTAGTATACCGCCCCGGGGCCTAGCGTTAAACACCGGGGAGCTGTTTTTT; j_gene: TRBJ2-2; abundance: NA; v_gene: TRBV19; d_gene: NA
CDR3aa: CASSFLGGRLANIQYF; CDR3nt: TGCGCCAGCAGCTTTCTAGGCGGGAGACTAGCCAACATTCAGTACTTC; j_gene: TRBJ2-4; abundance: NA; v_gene: TRBV5-1; d_gene: TRBD2
CDR3aa: CASSLASLDGYTF; CDR3nt: TGTGCCAGCAGTTTAGCTAGTTTGGATGGCTACACCTTC; j_gene: TRBJ1-2; abundance: NA; v_gene: TRBV12-3/TRBV12-4; d_gene: NA
CDR3aa: CASSLTGGGMNTEAFF; CDR3nt: TGCGCCAGCAGCCTTACAGGGGGCGGCATGAACACTGAAGCTTTCTTT; j_gene: TRBJ1-1; abundance: NA; v_gene: TRBV5-1; d_gene: TRBD1
CDR3aa: CASSPGTSGGRAQETQYF; CDR3nt: TGCGCCAGCAGCCCTGGGACTAGCGGGGGACGGGCTCAAGAGACCCAGTACTTC; j_gene: TRBJ2-5; abundance: NA; v_gene: TRBV5-1; d_gene: TRBD2
CDR3aa: CTSSLVEQGWMGEQYF; CDR3nt: TGCACCAGCAGCCTCGTTGAACAGGGGTGGATGGGCGAGCAGTACTTC; j_gene: TRBJ2-7; abundance: NA; v_gene: TRBV1; d_gene: NA